This is a list of T cell receptor beta chains from one sample in a study of blood T cells in healthy people across ages. TCRdb called the 5' RACE reads again in MiXCR, with one record for every CDR3 protein. Among roughly 800,000 distinct CDR3 sequences listed, roughly 24% were seen once. The sample was also linked to a second study, of T cells of mothers and their children.

What was sequenced was blood. Receptors originate from a boy aged 10-17 years in good health. The CDR3 runs from the conserved cysteine through the conserved F or W. The D gene is left open where the match is weak. The size field is filled for only some rows; it gives once, few, many or a size class.

V: TRBV29-1
J: TRBJ1-4
D: NA
size: NA
CDR3: CSARQNEKLFF
DNA: TGCAGCGCCCGACAGAATGAAAAACTGTTTTTT

V: TRBV5-1
J: TRBJ2-5
D: TRBD2
size: NA
CDR3: CASSVTGTSLSETQYF
DNA: TGCGCCAGCAGCGTTACCGGGACTAGCTTGTCAGAGACCCAGTACTTC

V: TRBV3-1
J: TRBJ2-7
D: NA
size: few
CDR3: CASSHSHEQYF
DNA: TGTGCCAGCAGCCATAGCCACGAGCAGTACTTC

V: TRBV5-1
J: TRBJ1-2
D: NA
size: few
CDR3: CASSSADRAGYGYTF
DNA: TGCGCCAGCAGCTCGGCGGACAGAGCTGGCTATGGCTACACCTTC

V: TRBV11-2
J: TRBJ2-3
D: TRBD2
size: NA
CDR3: CASSSREAGDTDTQYF
DNA: TGTGCCAGCAGCTCCCGGGAGGCGGGGGACACAGATACGCAGTATTTT

V: TRBV12-3/TRBV12-4
J: TRBJ2-5
D: NA
size: NA
CDR3: CASGSPLAQYF
DNA: TGTGCCAGCGGATCCCCGCTTGCCCAGTACTTC

V: TRBV11-2
J: TRBJ2-7
D: NA
size: NA
CDR3: CASSLGENLDEQYF
DNA: TGTGCCAGCAGCTTAGGGGAGAATCTTGACGAGCAGTACTTC

V: TRBV6-1
J: TRBJ2-1
D: TRBD2
size: few
CDR3: CACSEAGLHSGAYNEQFF
DNA: TGTGCCTGCAGTGAAGCCGGGTTGCATAGCGGGGCCTACAATGAGCAGTTCTTC

V: TRBV3-1
J: TRBJ1-1
D: NA
size: few
CDR3: CASSLHSQNTEAFF
DNA: TGTGCCAGCAGCCTACATAGCCAGAACACTGAAGCTTTCTTT

V: TRBV6-5
J: TRBJ2-1
D: NA
size: NA
CDR3: CASSVGTPSSYNEQFF
DNA: TGTGCCAGCAGCGTCGGGACTCCGAGCTCCTACAATGAGCAGTTCTTC

V: TRBV12-3/TRBV12-4
J: TRBJ2-2
D: TRBD1
size: NA
CDR3: CATAPGQGTTGELFF
DNA: TGTGCCACCGCGCCCGGACAGGGAACCACCGGGGAGCTGTTTTTT

V: TRBV5-1
J: TRBJ2-5
D: NA
size: NA
CDR3: CASSSTSTQETQYF
DNA: TGCGCCAGCAGCTCGACTAGTACCCAAGAGACCCAGTACTTC

V: TRBV6-5
J: TRBJ1-1
D: TRBD1
size: few
CDR3: CASSHGTANTEAFF
DNA: TGTGCCAGCAGCCATGGGACAGCAAACACTGAAGCTTTCTTT

V: TRBV10-3
J: TRBJ1-2
D: NA
size: few
CDR3: CAIKIRGEDYGYTF
DNA: TGTGCCATCAAGATCAGAGGGGAGGACTATGGCTACACCTTC

V: TRBV12-5
J: TRBJ2-5
D: TRBD1
size: few
CDR3: CASGLGTGGYQETQYF
DNA: TGTGCTAGTGGTTTGGGGACAGGCGGTTACCAAGAGACCCAGTACTTC

V: TRBV5-1
J: TRBJ2-7
D: NA
size: few
CDR3: CASSFAPLGGAWSSYEQYF
DNA: TGCGCCAGCAGCTTCGCGCCGCTTGGGGGGGCCTGGTCCTCCTACGAGCAGTACTTC

V: TRBV6-1
J: TRBJ2-1
D: TRBD2
size: few
CDR3: CASSRLAGLSNEQFF
DNA: TGTGCCAGCAGTAGACTAGCGGGCCTCAGCAATGAGCAGTTCTTC